These T cell receptor beta chains were read from a single sample in a study of cytomegalovirus exposure and HLA in healthy donors. Using immunoSEQ multiplex PCR, the repertoire was profiled, and TCRdb retains in-frame clones only, with some absent. Seen here are around 99,000 clones, approximately 80% observed once, and the top ten hold roughly 4.2%. The sequenced material came from PBMCs. Every receptor here comes from a male donor in good health and CMV-seronegative. Both conserved end residues are part of each CDR3. D genes are given only for firm matches. Only some rows state a clone size, as once, few, many or a class for expanded clones.

14,NA,NA,TRBJ1-5,TRBV5-5,CASSRYSSNQPQHF,TGTGCCAGCAGCCGGTACAGTAGCAATCAGCCCCAGCATTTT
11,NA,once,TRBJ1-2,TRBV20-1,CSAGQFYGYTF,TGCAGTGCCGGACAGTTCTATGGCTACACCTTC
16,NA,NA,TRBJ1-4,TRBV29-1,CSVEDIASSSNEKLFF,TGCAGCGTTGAAGATATCGCGAGCTCCTCTAATGAAAAACTGTTTTTT
17,TRBD1,NA,TRBJ1-2,TRBV13,CASSLATGGLANYGYTF,TGTGCCAGCAGCTTAGCGACAGGGGGGTTAGCTAACTATGGCTACACCTTC
19,TRBD2,NA,TRBJ2-2,TRBV18,CASSQTSGSRQGYTGELFF,TGTGCCAGCTCACAAACTAGCGGGAGCCGCCAGGGGTACACCGGGGAGCTGTTTTTT
15,TRBD1,NA,TRBJ1-2,TRBV14,CASSPAGQVNYGYTF,TGTGCCAGCAGCCCGGCGGGACAGGTGAACTATGGCTACACCTTC
15,TRBD2,NA,TRBJ2-2,TRBV11-2,CASRTGTSGTGELFF,TGTGCCAGCAGGACCGGGACTAGCGGGACCGGGGAGCTGTTTTTT
16,TRBD1,few,TRBJ2-2,TRBV5-6,CASTSVGQGNTGELFF,TGTGCCAGCACCTCGGTGGGACAGGGCAACACCGGGGAGCTGTTTTTT
14,NA,NA,TRBJ2-5,TRBV15,CATSGTGKWETQYF,TGTGCCACCAGCGGAACAGGGAAGTGGGAGACCCAGTACTTC
14,NA,NA,TRBJ1-1,TRBV28,CASSFVGGFAEAFF,TGTGCCAGCAGTTTTGTGGGGGGGTTCGCTGAAGCTTTCTTT
12,NA,NA,TRBJ2-3,TRBV11-2,CASSPRGDTQYF,TGTGCCAGCAGCCCTAGAGGGGATACGCAGTATTTT
12,NA,once,TRBJ1-5,TRBV7-9,CASSPQGKPQHF,TGTGCCAGCAGCCCCCAGGGAAAGCCCCAGCATTTT
15,TRBD2,few,TRBJ2-5,TRBV7-7,CASTPGPGGQETQYF,TGTGCCAGCACCCCTGGTCCGGGAGGGCAAGAGACCCAGTACTTC
14,NA,NA,TRBJ2-7,TRBV18,CASSQPGENYEQYF,TGTGCCAGCTCACAACCGGGAGAGAACTACGAGCAGTACTTC
15,TRBD2,NA,TRBJ2-3,TRBV5-1,CASSLTSGGTDTQYF,TGCGCCAGCAGCTTGACTAGCGGGGGCACAGATACGCAGTATTTT
13,NA,NA,TRBJ1-2,TRBV14,CASSPEANYGYTF,TGTGCCAGCAGCCCCGAGGCCAACTATGGCTACACCTTC
16,TRBD2,NA,TRBJ2-7,TRBV5-1,CASSPISGREVYEQYF,TGCGCCAGCAGCCCCATCAGCGGGAGAGAGGTCTACGAGCAGTACTTC
13,NA,NA,TRBJ1-2,TRBV14,CASSHTRNYGYTF,TGTGCCAGCAGCCACACACGTAACTATGGCTACACCTTC
15,TRBD2,NA,TRBJ2-1,TRBV11-2,CASSFGRALGNEQFF,TGTGCCAGCAGCTTCGGGAGGGCCCTGGGCAATGAGCAGTTCTTC
14,TRBD1,NA,TRBJ1-2,TRBV7-9,CASSSLTGGYGYTF,TGTGCCAGCAGCTCGTTGACAGGGGGCTATGGCTACACCTTC
19,TRBD2,NA,TRBJ2-3,TRBV7-9,CASSLSRRREGRDTDTQYF,TGTGCCAGCAGCTTATCCCGGCGGCGGGAGGGTCGGGACACAGATACGCAGTATTTT
16,TRBD2,once,TRBJ2-1,TRBV7-2,CASSLASGRTYNEQFF,TGTGCCAGCAGCTTAGCTAGCGGGAGGACCTACAATGAGCAGTTCTTC
15,TRBD2,NA,TRBJ2-7,TRBV5-4,CASSAPLAGEDEQYF,TGTGCCAGCAGTGCCCCACTAGCGGGAGAAGACGAGCAGTACTTC
13,NA,NA,TRBJ1-2,TRBV7-9,CASSLFAVYGYTF,TGTGCCAGCAGCTTATTCGCAGTCTATGGCTACACCTTC
13,NA,NA,TRBJ2-7,TRBV5-4,CASRSGVLNEQYF,TGTGCCAGCAGATCGGGGGTGTTGAACGAGCAGTACTTC
16,NA,NA,TRBJ2-3,TRBV5-4,CASSWTPESSTDTQYF,TGTGCCAGCAGTTGGACACCCGAGTCTAGCACAGATACGCAGTATTTT
13,NA,NA,TRBJ1-2,TRBV5-6,CASSLSDMYGYTF,TGTGCCAGCAGCCTTTCCGACATGTATGGCTACACCTTC
14,TRBD1,NA,TRBJ1-2,TRBV27,CASSLPGGNYGYTF,TGTGCCAGCAGTTTACCAGGGGGGAACTATGGCTACACCTTC
15,TRBD2,NA,TRBJ2-7,TRBV6-1,CASSPKLAGGYEQYF,TGTGCCAGCAGCCCTAAACTAGCGGGAGGCTACGAGCAGTACTTC
15,NA,NA,TRBJ1-2,TRBV5-1,CASSLEVGQSYGYTF,TGCGCCAGCAGCTTGGAGGTTGGGCAGTCCTATGGCTACACCTTC